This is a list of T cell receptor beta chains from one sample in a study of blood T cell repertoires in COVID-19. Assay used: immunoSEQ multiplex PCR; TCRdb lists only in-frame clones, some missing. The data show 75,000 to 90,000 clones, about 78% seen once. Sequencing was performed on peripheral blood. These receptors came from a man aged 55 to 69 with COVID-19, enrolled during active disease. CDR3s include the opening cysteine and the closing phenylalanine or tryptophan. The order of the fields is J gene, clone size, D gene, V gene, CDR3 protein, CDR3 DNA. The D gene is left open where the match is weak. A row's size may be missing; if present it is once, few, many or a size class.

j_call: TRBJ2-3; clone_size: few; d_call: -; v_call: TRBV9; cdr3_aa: CASSVGAGARDTQYF; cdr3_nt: TGTGCCAGCAGCGTAGGGGCGGGGGCGAGAGATACGCAGTATTTT
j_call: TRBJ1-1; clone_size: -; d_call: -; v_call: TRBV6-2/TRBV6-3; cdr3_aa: CASSYSTGGARMSGTEAFF; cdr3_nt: TGTGCCAGCAGTTACTCCACGGGGGGCGCCCGAATGTCCGGCACTGAAGCTTTCTTT
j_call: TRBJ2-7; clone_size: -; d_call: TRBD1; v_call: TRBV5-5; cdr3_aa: CASSSLGTGVSYEQYF; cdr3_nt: TGTGCCAGCAGCTCGCTAGGGACAGGGGTTTCCTACGAGCAGTACTTC
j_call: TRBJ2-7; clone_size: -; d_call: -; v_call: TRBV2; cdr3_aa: CASSGEPYEQYF; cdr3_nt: TGTGCCAGCAGTGGTGAGCCCTACGAGCAGTACTTC
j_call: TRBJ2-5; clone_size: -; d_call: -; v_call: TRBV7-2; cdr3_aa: CASSLVGGETQYF; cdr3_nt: TGTGCCAGCAGCTTAGTAGGCGGGGAGACCCAGTACTTC
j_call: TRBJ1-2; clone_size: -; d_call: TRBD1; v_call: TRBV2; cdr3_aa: CASSTLQGALGYTF; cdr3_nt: TGTGCCAGCAGTACACTTCAGGGGGCACTAGGCTACACCTTC
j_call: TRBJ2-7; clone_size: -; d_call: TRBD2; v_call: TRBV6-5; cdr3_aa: CASSLAGGKDEQYF; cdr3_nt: TGTGCCAGCAGCCTAGCGGGGGGGAAAGACGAGCAGTACTTC
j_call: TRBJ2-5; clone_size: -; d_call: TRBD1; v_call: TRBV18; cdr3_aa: CASSPGQGTQETQYF; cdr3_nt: TGTGCCAGCTCACCGGGACAGGGGACCCAAGAGACCCAGTACTTC
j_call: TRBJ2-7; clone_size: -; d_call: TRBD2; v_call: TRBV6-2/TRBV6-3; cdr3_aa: CASSDPRGAHAYEQYF; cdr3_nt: TGTGCCAGCAGCGACCCGCGGGGGGCCCACGCCTACGAGCAGTACTTC
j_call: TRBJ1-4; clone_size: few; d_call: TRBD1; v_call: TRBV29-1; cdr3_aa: CSVEDPGDRRNEKLFF; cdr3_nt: TGCAGCGTTGAAGACCCCGGGGACAGACGGAATGAAAAACTGTTTTTT
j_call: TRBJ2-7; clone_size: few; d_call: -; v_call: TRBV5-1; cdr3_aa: CASSLSRQNGEQYF; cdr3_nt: TGCGCCAGCAGCTTAAGTAGACAGAACGGAGAGCAGTACTTC
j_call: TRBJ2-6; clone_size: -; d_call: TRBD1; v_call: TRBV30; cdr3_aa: CARDRGGAGANVLTF; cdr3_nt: TGTGCCAGGGACAGGGGTGGGGCTGGGGCCAACGTCCTGACTTTC
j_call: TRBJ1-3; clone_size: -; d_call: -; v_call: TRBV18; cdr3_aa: CASSSNSGNTIYF; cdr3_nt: TGTGCCAGCTCATCCAACTCTGGAAACACCATATATTTT
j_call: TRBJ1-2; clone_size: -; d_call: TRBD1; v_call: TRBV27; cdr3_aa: CASSQPGQGTLGYTF; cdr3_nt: TGTGCCAGCAGCCAACCGGGACAGGGAACCTTAGGCTACACCTTC
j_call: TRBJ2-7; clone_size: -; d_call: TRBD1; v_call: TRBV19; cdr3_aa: CASSMAQGAYEQYF; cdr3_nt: TGTGCCAGTAGTATGGCCCAGGGGGCCTACGAGCAGTACTTC
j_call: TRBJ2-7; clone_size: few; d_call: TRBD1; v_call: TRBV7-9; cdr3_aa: CASSPGQGINEQYF; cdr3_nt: TGTGCCAGCAGCCCCGGACAGGGGATCAACGAGCAGTACTTC
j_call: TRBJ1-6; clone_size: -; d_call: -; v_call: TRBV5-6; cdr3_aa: CASSLGQGNSPLHF; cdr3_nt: TGTGCCAGCAGCTTGGGGCAGGGGAATTCACCCCTCCACTTT
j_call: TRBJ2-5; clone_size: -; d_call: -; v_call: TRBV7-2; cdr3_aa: CASSSVRETQYF; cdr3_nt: TGTGCCAGCAGCTCTGTGCGGGAGACCCAGTACTTC
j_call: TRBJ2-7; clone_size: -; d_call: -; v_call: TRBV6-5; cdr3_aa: CASSTDGYYEQYF; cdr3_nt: TGTGCCAGCAGTACAGACGGATATTACGAGCAGTACTTC
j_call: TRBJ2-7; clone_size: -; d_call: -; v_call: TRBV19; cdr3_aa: CASSARQYPYEQYF; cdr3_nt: TGTGCCAGTAGTGCCCGACAGTATCCCTACGAGCAGTACTTC
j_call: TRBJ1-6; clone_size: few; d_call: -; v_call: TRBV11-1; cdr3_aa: CASGSQRTSPLHF; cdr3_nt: TGTGCCAGCGGGAGTCAGCGGACTTCACCCCTCCACTTT
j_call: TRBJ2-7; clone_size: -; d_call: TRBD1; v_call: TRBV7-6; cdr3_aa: CASSLAPGQGGVEQYF; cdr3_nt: TGTGCCAGCAGCTTAGCGCCGGGACAGGGAGGGGTCGAGCAGTACTTC
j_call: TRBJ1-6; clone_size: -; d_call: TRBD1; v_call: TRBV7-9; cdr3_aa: CASSLGTGVNSPLHF; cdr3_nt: TGTGCCAGCAGCTTAGGGACAGGGGTTAATTCACCCCTCCACTTT
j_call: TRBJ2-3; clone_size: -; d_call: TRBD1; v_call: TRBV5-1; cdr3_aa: CASSLEAGTGNTDTQYF; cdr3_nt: TGCGCCAGCAGCTTGGAGGCCGGGACAGGTAACACAGATACGCAGTATTTT
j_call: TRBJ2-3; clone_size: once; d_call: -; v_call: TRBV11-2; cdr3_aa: CASSQRGGVSTDTQYF; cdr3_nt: TGTGCCAGCAGCCAGAGGGGGGGGGTAAGCACAGATACGCAGTATTTT
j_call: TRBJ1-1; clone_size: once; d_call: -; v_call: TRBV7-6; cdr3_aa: CASSLGGGTEAFF; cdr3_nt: TGTGCCAGCAGCTTAGGAGGGGGCACTGAAGCTTTCTTT
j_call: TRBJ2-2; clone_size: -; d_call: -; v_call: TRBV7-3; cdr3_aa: CASSSRESGELFF; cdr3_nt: TGTGCCAGCAGCTCGCGGGAATCCGGGGAGCTGTTTTTT
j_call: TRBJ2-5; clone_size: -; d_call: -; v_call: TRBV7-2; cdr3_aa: CASSRGSGETQYF; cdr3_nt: TGTGCCAGCAGCCGAGGGTCAGGTGAGACCCAGTACTTC
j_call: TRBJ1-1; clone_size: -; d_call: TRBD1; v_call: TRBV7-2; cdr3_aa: CASSNTGGTEAFF; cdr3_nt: TGTGCCAGCAGCAATACAGGGGGCACTGAAGCTTTCTTT
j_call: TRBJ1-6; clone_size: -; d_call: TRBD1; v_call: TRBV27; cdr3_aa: CASSFEWDRVGSPLHF; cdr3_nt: TGTGCCAGCAGTTTTGAATGGGACAGGGTGGGATCACCCCTCCACTTT
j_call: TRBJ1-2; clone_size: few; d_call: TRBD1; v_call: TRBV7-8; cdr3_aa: CASSPDRGQVGYTF; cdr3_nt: TGTGCCAGCAGCCCTGACAGGGGGCAAGTTGGCTACACCTTC
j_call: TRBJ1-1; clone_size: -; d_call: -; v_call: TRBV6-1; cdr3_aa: CASSEGQGYTEAFF; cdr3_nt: TGTGCCAGCAGTGAAGGTCAGGGGTACACTGAAGCTTTCTTT
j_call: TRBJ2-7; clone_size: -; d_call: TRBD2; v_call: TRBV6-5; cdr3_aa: CASSYSASGNYEQYF; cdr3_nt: TGTGCCAGCAGTTACTCGGCTAGCGGTAACTACGAGCAGTACTTC
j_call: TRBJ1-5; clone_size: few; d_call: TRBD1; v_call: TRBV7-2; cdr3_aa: CASSFRGQGWGNQPQHF; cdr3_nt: TGTGCCAGCAGTTTTCGGGGACAGGGATGGGGCAATCAGCCCCAGCATTTT
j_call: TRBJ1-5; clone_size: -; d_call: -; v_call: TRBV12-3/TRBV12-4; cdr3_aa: CASSLSALAQHF; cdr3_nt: TGTGCCAGCAGTTTATCTGCACTCGCCCAGCATTTT
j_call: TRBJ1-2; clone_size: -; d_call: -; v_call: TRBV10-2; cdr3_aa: CASNRPGSESYGYTF; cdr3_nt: TGCGCCAGCAACCGACCCGGGAGCGAGAGCTATGGCTACACCTTC
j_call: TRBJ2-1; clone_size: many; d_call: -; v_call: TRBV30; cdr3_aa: CAWSVRRTNEQFF; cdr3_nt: TGTGCCTGGAGTGTTCGGAGAACTAATGAGCAGTTCTTC
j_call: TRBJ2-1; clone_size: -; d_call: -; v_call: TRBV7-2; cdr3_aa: CASSLSVAYNEQFF; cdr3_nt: TGTGCCAGCAGCTTAAGCGTCGCTTACAATGAGCAGTTCTTC
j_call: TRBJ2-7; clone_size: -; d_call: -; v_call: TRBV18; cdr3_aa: CASSPDYNYEQYF; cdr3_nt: TGTGCCAGCTCACCAGACTACAACTACGAGCAGTACTTC
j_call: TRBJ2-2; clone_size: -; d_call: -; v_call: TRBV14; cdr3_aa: CASSQERQGVTGELFF; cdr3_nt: TGTGCCAGCAGCCAAGAACGGCAGGGTGTCACCGGGGAGCTGTTTTTT
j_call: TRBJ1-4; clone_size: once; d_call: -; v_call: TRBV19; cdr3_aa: CASSIDFVATNEKLFF; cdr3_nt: TGTGCCAGTAGTATTGACTTTGTTGCAACTAATGAAAAACTGTTTTTT
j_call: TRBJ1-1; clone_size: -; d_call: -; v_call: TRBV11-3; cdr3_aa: CASSLEGVNTEAFF; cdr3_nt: TGTGCCAGCAGCTTAGAGGGAGTGAACACTGAAGCTTTCTTT
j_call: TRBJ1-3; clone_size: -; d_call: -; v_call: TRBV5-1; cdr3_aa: CASSPTDSGQTSTIYF; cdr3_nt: TGCGCCAGCAGCCCAACCGACTCAGGACAGACATCGACCATATATTTT
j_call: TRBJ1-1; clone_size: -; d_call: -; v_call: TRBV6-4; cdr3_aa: CASSVDILNTEAFF; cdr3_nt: TGTGCCAGCAGTGTGGACATTTTGAACACTGAAGCTTTCTTT
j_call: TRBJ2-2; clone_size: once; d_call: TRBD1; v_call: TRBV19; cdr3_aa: CASIPGGRGRTGELFF; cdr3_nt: TGTGCCAGCATACCCGGTGGCAGGGGGCGCACCGGGGAGCTGTTTTTT
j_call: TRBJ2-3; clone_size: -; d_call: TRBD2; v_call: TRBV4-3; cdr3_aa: CASSQEVLAETDTQYF; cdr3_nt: TGCGCCAGCAGCCAAGAAGTCCTAGCGGAGACAGATACGCAGTATTTT
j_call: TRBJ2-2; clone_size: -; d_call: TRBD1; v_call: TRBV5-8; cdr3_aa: CASSSRGTGPTGELFF; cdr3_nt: TGTGCCAGCAGCTCGAGGGGGACAGGACCCACCGGGGAGCTGTTTTTT
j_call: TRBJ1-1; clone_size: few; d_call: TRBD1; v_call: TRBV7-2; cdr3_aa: CASSSRQGHTEAFF; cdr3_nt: TGTGCCAGCAGCTCTCGACAGGGCCACACTGAAGCTTTCTTT
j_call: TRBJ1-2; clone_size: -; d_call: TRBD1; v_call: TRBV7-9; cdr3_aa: CASSSRTGSGYTF; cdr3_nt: TGTGCCAGCAGCTCCCGGACAGGGAGTGGCTACACCTTC
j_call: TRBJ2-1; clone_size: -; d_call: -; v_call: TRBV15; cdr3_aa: CATSRDLVLNEQFF; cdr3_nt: TGTGCCACCAGCAGAGATCTAGTCCTCAATGAGCAGTTCTTC
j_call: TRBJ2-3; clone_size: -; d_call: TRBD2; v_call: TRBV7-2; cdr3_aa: CASSASGGRIDTQYF; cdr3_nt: TGTGCCAGCAGCGCCAGCGGGGGGAGGATAGATACGCAGTATTTT
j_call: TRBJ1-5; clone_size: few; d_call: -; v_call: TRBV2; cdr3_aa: CASSDSPRLFSSQPQHF; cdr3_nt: TGTGCCAGCAGTGATAGCCCCCGGCTCTTTTCAAGTCAGCCCCAGCATTTT
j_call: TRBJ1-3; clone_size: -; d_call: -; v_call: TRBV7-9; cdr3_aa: CASRGGGNTIYF; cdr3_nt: TGTGCCAGCCGGGGGGGAGGAAACACCATATATTTT
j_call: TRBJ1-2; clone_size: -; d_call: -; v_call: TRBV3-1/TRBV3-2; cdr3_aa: CASSQDLRSLANYGYTF; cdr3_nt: TGTGCCAGCAGCCAAGATCTAAGATCGTTAGCTAACTATGGCTACACCTTC
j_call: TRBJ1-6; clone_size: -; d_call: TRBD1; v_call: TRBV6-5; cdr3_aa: CASRRDRASNSPLHF; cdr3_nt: TGTGCCAGCAGACGGGACAGGGCCTCTAATTCACCCCTCCACTTT
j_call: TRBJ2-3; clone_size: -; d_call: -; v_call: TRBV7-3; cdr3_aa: CASSSRGDTQYF; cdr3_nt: TGTGCCAGCAGCTCCAGGGGAGATACGCAGTATTTT
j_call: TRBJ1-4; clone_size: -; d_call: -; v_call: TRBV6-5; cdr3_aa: CASGRGDTNEKLFF; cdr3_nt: TGTGCCAGCGGACGGGGGGACACAAATGAAAAACTGTTTTTT